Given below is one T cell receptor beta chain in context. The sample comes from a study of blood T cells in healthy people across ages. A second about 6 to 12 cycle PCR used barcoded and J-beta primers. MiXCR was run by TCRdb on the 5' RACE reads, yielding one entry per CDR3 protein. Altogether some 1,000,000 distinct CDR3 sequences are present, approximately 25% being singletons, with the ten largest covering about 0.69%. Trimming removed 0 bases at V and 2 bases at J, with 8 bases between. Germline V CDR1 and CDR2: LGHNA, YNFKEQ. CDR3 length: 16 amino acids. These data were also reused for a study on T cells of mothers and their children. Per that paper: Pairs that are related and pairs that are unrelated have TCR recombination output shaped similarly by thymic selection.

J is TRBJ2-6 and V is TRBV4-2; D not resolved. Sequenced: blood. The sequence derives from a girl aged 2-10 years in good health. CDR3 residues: CASSQDFGAGANVLTF. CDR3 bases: TGTGCCAGCAGCCAAGACTTTGGGGCTGGGGCCAACGTCCTGACTTTC.